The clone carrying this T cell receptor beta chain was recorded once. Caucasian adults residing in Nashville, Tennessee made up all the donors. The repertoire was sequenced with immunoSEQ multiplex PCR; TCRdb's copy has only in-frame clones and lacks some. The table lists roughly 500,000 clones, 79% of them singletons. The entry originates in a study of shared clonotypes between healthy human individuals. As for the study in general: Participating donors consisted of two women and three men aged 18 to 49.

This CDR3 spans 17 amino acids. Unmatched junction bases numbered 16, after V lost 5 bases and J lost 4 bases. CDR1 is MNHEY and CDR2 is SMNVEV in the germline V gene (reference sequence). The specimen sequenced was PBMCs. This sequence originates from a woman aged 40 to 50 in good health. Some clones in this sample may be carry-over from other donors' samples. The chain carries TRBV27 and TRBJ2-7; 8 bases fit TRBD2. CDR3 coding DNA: TGTGCCAGCAGTCCGGTGAGGGAGAGGCGGGAGGATTACGAGCAGTACTTC. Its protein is CASSPVRERREDYEQYF.